The source of this T cell receptor beta chain is a study of blood T cells in healthy people across ages. Study-wide findings and caveats: While age rose, TCR beta diversity per million T cells dropped in a roughly linear way.

A second PCR, run for roughly 7 to 11 cycles, used a sample-barcoded 5' primer plus a J-beta primer mix. Paired-end reads containing CDR3 totaled no fewer than 3 million for each sample. Using its own MiXCR run on the 5' RACE reads, TCRdb lists one record per CDR3 protein. Of about 640,000 distinct CDR3 sequences listed, approximately 30% are singletons. This clonotype was seen more than once but under ten times. Its antigen remains unknown. In germline, CDR1 is DFQATT, CDR2 SNEGSKA (reference sequence). This CDR3 contains 12 residues. With 5 bases removed from V and 10 bases from J, the gap between germline ends came to 14 bases.

Material: blood. This TCR was sampled from a woman aged 80 or over in good health. The chain has TRBV20-1 and TRBJ1-4, with no clear D. The CDR3 coding sequence is TGCAGTGCTGCCTTGGTCGAGGGAAAACTGTTTTTT. Its protein is CSAALVEGKLFF.